These T cell receptor beta chains were read from a single sample in a study of radiation and T cells in renal cell carcinoma. Libraries were prepared by immunoSEQ multiplex PCR; TCRdb keeps only in-frame clonotypes and omits some of them. The data hold approximately 140,000 clones, with 75% to 90% observed a single time. This specimen consisted of blood, obtained from a patient whose treatment included radiotherapy and nephrectomy. The receptor source for this set is a woman aged 45-65 years with renal cell carcinoma. CDR3s include the opening cysteine and the closing phenylalanine or tryptophan. The D gene is left open where the match is weak. Expanded clones are given a class, and other clones once, few, many or no size at all.

size	V	D	J	DNA	CDR3
NA	TRBV23-1	TRBD2	TRBJ2-5	TGCGCCAGCAGCCTACTTGGGACTAGCGGGTGGCGGGAGACCCAGTACTTC	CASSLLGTSGWRETQYF
NA	TRBV9	TRBD2	TRBJ2-2	TGTGCCAGCAGCCGAACGCCGGGACTAGCGGCGAACACCGGGGAGCTGTTTTTT	CASSRTPGLAANTGELFF
NA	TRBV7-2	NA	TRBJ2-5	TGTGCCAGCAGCTCTCCCCACCAAGAGACCCAGTACTTC	CASSSPHQETQYF
few	TRBV4-3	NA	TRBJ1-3	TGCGCCAGCAGCCAAGAGGATGGAAACACCATATATTTT	CASSQEDGNTIYF
NA	TRBV27	TRBD1	TRBJ1-2	TGTGCCAGCAGTCCCCGGACAGGCACCTATGGCTACACCTTC	CASSPRTGTYGYTF
few	TRBV19	TRBD1	TRBJ2-7	TGTGCCAGTAGCCTGGACAGGACCTCTGGTGAGCAGTACTTC	CASSLDRTSGEQYF
NA	TRBV6-6	NA	TRBJ2-2	TGTGCCAGCAGTTACCTCAGGGCGACCGGGGAGCTGTTTTTT	CASSYLRATGELFF
NA	TRBV4-3	NA	TRBJ1-5	TGCGCCAGCAGCCAAGACAGCACAGACAATCAGCCCCAGCATTTT	CASSQDSTDNQPQHF
NA	TRBV19	TRBD2	TRBJ2-5	TGTGCCAGTAGTACCGGACTAGCGGGAGGAAGAGAGACCCAGTACTTC	CASSTGLAGGRETQYF
NA	TRBV18	NA	TRBJ1-5	TGTGCCAGCTCACCGGGAGGAAATTATCAGCCCCAGCATTTT	CASSPGGNYQPQHF
NA	TRBV6-6	NA	TRBJ2-7	TGTGCCAGCAGTTTAACAGGGGAGGGGTACGAGCAGTACTTC	CASSLTGEGYEQYF
NA	TRBV4-1	NA	TRBJ2-1	TGCGCCAGCAGCCTTACCACCCAGCGGTCCAGCTCCTACAATGAGCAGTTCTTC	CASSLTTQRSSSYNEQFF
NA	TRBV5-1	NA	TRBJ2-7	TGCGCCAGCAGCTTGGGCGGGACAGTCCTCGACGAGCAGTACTTC	CASSLGGTVLDEQYF
NA	TRBV4-1	TRBD2	TRBJ2-7	TGCGCCAGCAGCCAAGGACTAGCGGAGACCTACGAGCAGTACTTC	CASSQGLAETYEQYF
NA	TRBV7-8	TRBD1	TRBJ1-2	TGTGCCAGCAGCTTACTCCGGGACAGGGGAGGGGCGAGCGGCTACACCTTC	CASSLLRDRGGASGYTF
once	TRBV4-3	TRBD2	TRBJ2-3	TGCGCCAGCAGCCGGGGCGGGGGGCGCACAGATACGCAGTATTTT	CASSRGGGRTDTQYF
NA	TRBV28	NA	TRBJ2-1	TGTGCCAGCAGTTTATACCCCCAGGGGAGGTACAATGAGCAGTTCTTC	CASSLYPQGRYNEQFF
NA	TRBV6-6	NA	TRBJ2-3	TGTGCCAGCATAGACTCAGGGGTGGGCACAGATACGCAGTATTTT	CASIDSGVGTDTQYF
once	TRBV10-3	NA	TRBJ2-7	TGTGCCATCAGTGACCTTAAGGGGGCCTACGAGCAGTACTTC	CAISDLKGAYEQYF
NA	TRBV19	TRBD2	TRBJ2-5	TGTGCCAGTAGTACCCGCCCCCGCGGGGGGATCCAAGAGACCCAGTACTTC	CASSTRPRGGIQETQYF